This T cell receptor beta chain derives from a study of blood T cells in healthy people across ages (dated by TCRdb to 2013 to 2016). Regarding the study in general: In model experiments, roughly one uniquely barcoded TCR beta cDNA molecule per two T cells was captured by template switching. To track age-related changes in TCR beta repertoire diversity, the study relied on deep sequencing normalized with unique cDNA molecular identifiers. The study analyzed two additional independent replicas of 1 million unique cDNA reads from the same blood draw for two donors, one aged 18 to 30 and one aged 80 or older. Donors were grouped into four age groups: young (average approximately 15 years), middle-aged (around 39), aged (62) and long-lived (around 82). To avoid experimental bias, donors of different ages were spread randomly across the sequencing lanes. Points the paper makes about the study in general: As age increased, observed TCR beta diversity per million T cells dropped in a roughly linear way, and a significant reduction was already evident by age 40. There was a strong correlation between observed TCR beta diversity and the percentage of naive T cells measured by flow cytometry. The long-lived group showed more naive CD4+ T cells, fewer expanded clones and increased TCR diversity than the aged group, suggesting age selection. Because the CMV infection status of the donors was unknown, age-related changes in expanded clonotypes may potentially have been confounded. Since profiling was done on bulk unsorted PBMCs, naive and antigen-experienced compartments could not be conclusively compared. Estimates of total diversity from one million sequenced T cells were regarded as lower bounds and underestimates.

Systemically healthy Caucasian individuals from Russia, 35 to 50 in total and aged about 6 to 100 years, were included as donors. Each donor gave roughly 11 milliliters of peripheral blood, drawn into EDTA-treated Vacutainer tubes. Ficoll-Paque density-gradient centrifugation was used to isolate PBMCs, with at least 7 million per sample. Total RNA was extracted from PBMCs with Trizol reagent, with at least 6 micrograms obtained per sample. The percentages of naive CD45RAhigh/CD27high T cells were determined by flow cytometry on a PBMC aliquot from every donor. Including the terminal cysteine and phenylalanine, the CDR3 comprises 17 residues. Of all the DNA, just the CDR3 is kept, 51 bases in frame from base 1. According to the germline V gene (reference sequence), CDR1 reads MNHEY and CDR2 reads SMNVEV. From V the trimming removes 6 bases and from J it removes 11 bases, while the gene matches leave 20 bases of the junction unaccounted for.

Comment on this clonotype: The specificity of this receptor is unknown. Base-call qualities are not available, and no considerably larger clone is one nucleotide away.

Libraries were made using 5' RACE. This sample was sequenced with an Illumina HiSeq 2500. A second about 7 to 11 cycle PCR used a sample-barcoded 5' primer and a J-beta primer mix. A unique molecular identifier was introduced onto each TCR beta cDNA molecule by a template-switch 5' adaptor carrying 12 random nucleotides. Each sample yielded at least 3 million CDR3-containing paired-end reads. All of the RNA was converted into first-strand cDNA using the Mint cDNA synthesis kit, with a TRBC-specific oligonucleotide serving as the primer. Following uracil-DNA glycosylase treatment, all cDNA underwent a first 18-cycle PCR with the universal primers M1SS and BC2_uni_R. The source study handled its data this way. For normalization, 1 million high-quality reads, each with a distinct molecular identifier, were randomly selected from each sample. Instead of being binned into consensus sequences, reads with shared molecular identifiers were discarded. CDR3 identification, clonotype clustering and error correction used MiTCR with a Q25 quality threshold and the strictest error-elimination algorithm. A nonparametric unseen species model using Euler transformation provided a lower-bound estimate of total TCR beta diversity. Starting from the raw public reads, TCRdb applied fastp trimming at Q25, assembled clones with MiXCR and retained in-frame beta chains. Each CDR3 protein appears once, grouped with its most common genes and DNA. These V and J calls rely on TCRdb rather than the paper's analysis. A total of about 830,000 distinct CDR3 sequences appear in this sample, over 45% of them only once. The ten biggest clones cover roughly 20% of the sample.

The sequence links TRBV27 to TRBJ2-5; 11 bases in between match TRBD2. The sequence was obtained from a man between 25 and 39 years old in good health. The sequenced sample was blood. For the CDR3, the sequence is CASSPIALAGDLTGQYF. The DNA is TGTGCCAGCAGCCCAATCGCACTAGCGGGGGACCTCACGGGGCAGTACTTC.